A selection of T cell receptor beta chains follows, all from one sample in a study of T cells expressing NK-cell markers. TCRdb reprocessed the 5' RACE reads, with one entry per CDR3 protein and no DNA. This sample's table has 350,000 to 400,000 distinct CDR3 sequences. The sequenced sample consisted of blood T cells: a sorted CD56 or NKG2C T cell subset, CD4+ or CD8+ T cells, or bulk PBMC T cells (not recorded which). These receptors all stem from a woman between 50 and 59 years old in good health. CDR3s include the opening cysteine and the closing phenylalanine or tryptophan. Fields, in order: J gene, V gene, CDR3 length, CDR3 protein.

>TRBJ1-3|TRBV15|17
CATSRGLQDFSGNTIYF
>TRBJ2-1|TRBV12-3/TRBV12-4|15
CASTLLTSVYNEQFF
>TRBJ2-2|TRBV24-1|13
CATRNPGTGELFF
>TRBJ2-3|TRBV5-5|15
CASSIGPGGHDTQYF
>TRBJ1-1|TRBV20-1|16
CSARDLAEGAGVEAFF
>TRBJ2-1|TRBV27|14
CASSSGTRYYEQFF
>TRBJ2-3|TRBV5-5|20
CASSALWFSGRASTTDTQYF
>TRBJ1-2|TRBV18|14
CASSLDRVTYGYTF
>TRBJ1-2|TRBV10-3|14
CAISEGQGIYGYTF
>TRBJ2-3|TRBV7-9|16
CASSVTSGRVADTQYF
>TRBJ2-2|TRBV12-3/TRBV12-4|14
CAVWTGNLAGELFF
>TRBJ2-1|TRBV3-1|15
CASSHSLARNNEQFF
>TRBJ2-3|TRBV27|15
CASSFFAGDTDTQYF
>TRBJ2-1|TRBV19|16
CASSTLSAQSYNEQFF
>TRBJ1-5|TRBV6-5|11
CASSHGGAYHF